This TCR beta chain is from a study of T cells after yellow fever vaccination. Whole-study context: With SMART-Seq v4 Ultra Low Input, the fractions containing low cell numbers were prepared. Overall study results and limits: FACS-sorted repertoires might harbor abundant contaminating clonotypes from the bulk population. At approximately 95% for CD4 and approximately 89% for CD8, most primary-vaccination clones showed up again after the booster.

This clonotype was observed at least ten times. The antigen is not known. TCRdb redid the calling of the 5' RACE reads with MiXCR, one entry per CDR3 protein. Here the sample spans 250,000 or so distinct CDR3 sequences, 3.6% being singletons. Per germline, CDR1 DFQATT and CDR2 SNEGSKA (reference sequence). Trimming removed 4 bases from V and 0 bases from J, with 15 bases in between. The CDR3 spans 15 residues. The sequencing here drew on PBMCs, taken 15 days after the yellow fever booster vaccination. This TCR came from a man in his late teens or twenties who received the YFV17D yellow fever vaccine. The chain joins TRBV20-1 to TRBJ1-1; D remains ambiguous. CDR3 sequence (DNA): TGCAGTGCTAAGGAGCTTGGGCGGCTGAACACTGAAGCTTTCTTT. Translation gives CSAKELGRLNTEAFF.